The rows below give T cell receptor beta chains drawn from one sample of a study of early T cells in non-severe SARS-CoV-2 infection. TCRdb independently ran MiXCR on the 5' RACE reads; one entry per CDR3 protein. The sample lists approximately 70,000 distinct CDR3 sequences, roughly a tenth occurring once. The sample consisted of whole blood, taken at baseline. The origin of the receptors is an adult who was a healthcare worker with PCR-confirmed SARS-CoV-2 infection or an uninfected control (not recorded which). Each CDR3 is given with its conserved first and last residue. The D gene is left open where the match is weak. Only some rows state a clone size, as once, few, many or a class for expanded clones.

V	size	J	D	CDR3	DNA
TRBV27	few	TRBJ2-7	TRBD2	CASSLRAGAYEQYF	TGTGCCAGCAGTTTAAGGGCGGGGGCCTACGAGCAGTACTTC
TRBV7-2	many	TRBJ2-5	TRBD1	CASSSRGGQGAGETQYF	TGTGCCAGCAGCTCTAGAGGGGGACAGGGGGCTGGAGAGACCCAGTACTTC
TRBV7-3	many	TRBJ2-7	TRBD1	CASSLGTAGEQYF	TGTGCCAGCAGCTTAGGGACAGCCGGCGAGCAGTACTTC
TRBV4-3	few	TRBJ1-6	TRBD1	CASSHGTEVSPLHF	TGCGCCAGCAGCCACGGGACAGAGGTTTCACCCCTCCACTTT
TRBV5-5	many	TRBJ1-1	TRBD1	CASSWGQGHTEAFF	TGTGCCAGCAGCTGGGGACAGGGACACACTGAAGCTTTCTTT
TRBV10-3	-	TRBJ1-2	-	CAISERVVNGYTF	TGTGCCATCAGTGAAAGGGTGGTGAACGGCTACACCTTC
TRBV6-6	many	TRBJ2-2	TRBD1	CAVQGKGELFF	TGTGCCGTACAGGGGAAGGGGGAGCTGTTTTTT
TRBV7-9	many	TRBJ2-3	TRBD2	CASSRLAGGRTDTQYF	TGTGCCAGCAGCCGCTTGGCGGGGGGACGCACAGATACGCAGTATTTT
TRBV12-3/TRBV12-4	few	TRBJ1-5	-	CASGAQGGNQPQHF	TGTGCCAGCGGGGCCCAGGGAGGGAATCAGCCCCAGCATTTT
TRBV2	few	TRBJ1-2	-	CASSEIQQGSYTF	TGTGCCAGCAGTGAAATCCAGCAGGGGAGCTACACCTTC
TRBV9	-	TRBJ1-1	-	CASSVDVSTEAFF	TGTGCCAGCAGCGTAGACGTCAGCACTGAAGCTTTCTTT
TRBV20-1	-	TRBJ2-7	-	CSVQTQGGIYEQYF	TGCAGTGTTCAGACGCAGGGAGGCATCTACGAGCAGTACTTC
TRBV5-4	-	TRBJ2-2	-	CASSLVSGPGELFF	TGTGCCAGCAGCTTGGTTAGCGGTCCCGGGGAGCTGTTTTTT
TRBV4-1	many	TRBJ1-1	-	CASSQFAQGPNTVTEAFF	TGCGCCAGCAGCCAATTTGCCCAGGGGCCGAATACCGTCACTGAAGCTTTCTTT
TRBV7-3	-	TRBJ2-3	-	CASALGKTSTDTQYF	TGTGCCAGCGCCCTAGGGAAAACTAGCACAGATACGCAGTATTTT
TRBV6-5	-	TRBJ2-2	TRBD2	CASSSHGGATTGELFF	TGTGCCAGCAGTTCCCACGGGGGGGCCACCACCGGGGAGCTGTTTTTT
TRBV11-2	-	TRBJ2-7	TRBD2	CASSSLAGASYEQYF	TGTGCCAGCAGCTCCCTAGCGGGGGCCTCCTACGAGCAGTACTTC
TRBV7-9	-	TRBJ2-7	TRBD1	CASSRRDRVDEQYF	TGTGCCAGCAGCCGCCGGGACAGGGTTGACGAGCAGTACTTC
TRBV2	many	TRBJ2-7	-	CASSQTDTYEQYF	TGTGCCAGCAGCCAGACGGATACCTACGAGCAGTACTTC
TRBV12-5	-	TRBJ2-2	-	CASGVGELFF	TGTGCTAGTGGAGTCGGGGAGCTGTTTTTT
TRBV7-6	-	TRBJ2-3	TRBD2	CASSRGGGRSTDTQYF	TGTGCCAGCAGCCGCGGGGGCGGGAGGAGCACAGATACGCAGTATTTT
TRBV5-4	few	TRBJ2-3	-	CASSSPFGDTQYF	TGTGCCAGCAGTTCCCCCTTTGGGGATACGCAGTATTTT
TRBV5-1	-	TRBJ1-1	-	CASSLAPDSLNTEAFF	TGCGCCAGCAGCTTGGCCCCGGACAGCCTGAACACTGAAGCTTTCTTT
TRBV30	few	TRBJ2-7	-	CAWSGVYEQYF	TGTGCCTGGAGTGGTGTCTACGAGCAGTACTTC
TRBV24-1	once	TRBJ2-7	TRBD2	CATSERLRGTSYEQYF	TGTGCCACCAGTGAGCGGTTGCGGGGGACCTCCTACGAGCAGTACTTC
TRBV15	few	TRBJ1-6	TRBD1	CATSREGQPNSPLHF	TGTGCCACCAGCAGGGAGGGACAGCCTAATTCACCCCTCCACTTT
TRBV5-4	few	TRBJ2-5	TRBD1	CASSFTGEETQYF	TGTGCCAGCAGCTTCACAGGGGAAGAGACCCAGTACTTC
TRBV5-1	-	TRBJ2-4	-	CASSSGGGGENIQYF	TGCGCCAGCAGTTCCGGGGGCGGTGGGGAAAACATTCAGTACTTC